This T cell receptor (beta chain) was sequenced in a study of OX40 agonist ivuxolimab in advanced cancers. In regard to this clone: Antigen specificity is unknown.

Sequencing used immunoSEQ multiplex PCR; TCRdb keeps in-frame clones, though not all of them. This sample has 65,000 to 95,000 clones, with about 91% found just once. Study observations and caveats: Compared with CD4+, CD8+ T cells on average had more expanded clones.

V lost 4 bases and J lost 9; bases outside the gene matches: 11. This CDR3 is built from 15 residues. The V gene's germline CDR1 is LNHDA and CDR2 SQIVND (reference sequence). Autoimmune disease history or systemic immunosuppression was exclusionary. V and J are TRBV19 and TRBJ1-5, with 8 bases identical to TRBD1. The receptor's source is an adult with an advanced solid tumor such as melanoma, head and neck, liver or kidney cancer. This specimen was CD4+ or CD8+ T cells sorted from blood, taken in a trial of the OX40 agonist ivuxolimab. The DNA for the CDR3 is TGTGCCAGTAGTAAGGTGGGGGACAGGCTATCGCCCCAGCATTTT. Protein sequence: CASSKVGDRLSPQHF.